These 30 T cell receptor beta chains originate from one sample sequenced in a study of blood T cell repertoires in COVID-19. Produced via immunoSEQ multiplex PCR; TCRdb's table is partial and in-frame only. The sample has 60,000 or so clones, 85% to 90% seen once. The specimen sequenced was peripheral blood. The receptors were sampled from a man aged 55 to 70 with acute or convalescent COVID-19.

The rearrangement links TRBV5-1 to TRBJ2-3, with a possible D match to TRBD1 (8 bases). Trimming left V 4 bases short and J 4 bases short, with 16 bases between. The germline V gene encodes CDR1 SGHRS and CDR2 YFSETQ. This CDR3 has 15 residues. In DNA form, the CDR3 reads TGCGCCAGCAGCCCAGGGGGCGGGAGCTCAGATACGCAGTATTTT. Translated: CASSPGGGSSDTQYF.

V is TRBV6-5 and J is TRBJ2-7, with 9 bases identical to TRBD1. The CDR3 has 15 amino acids. Germline-derived CDR1 and CDR2 are MNHEY and SVGAGI. After removal of 0 bases from V and 6 bases from J, the junction contained 6 bases not matched to a gene. As DNA, the CDR3 is TGTGCCAGCAGTTACTCGAAGGGACAGGGACGCGAGCAGTACTTC. Protein sequence: CASSYSKGQGREQYF.

The V gene is TRBV5-4, the J gene TRBJ2-2; 9 bases map to TRBD2. The CDR3 is 15 residues long. Losses at the gene ends were 2 bases for V and 6 bases for J; bases not matched to a gene: 5. In germline, CDR1 is SGHNT, CDR2 YYREEE (reference sequence). CDR3 protein: CASSFGGRVSGELFF. DNA for the CDR3: TGTGCCAGCAGCTTCGGCGGGAGGGTATCCGGGGAGCTGTTTTTT.

The chain joins TRBV5-1 to TRBJ2-1; D call uncertain. V was shortened by 0 bases and J by 1 base, with 8 bases between the two germline ends. The CDR3 runs 15 residues. The germline V gene has CDR1 SGHRS and CDR2 YFSETQ. The CDR3: CASSLAARSYNEQFF. CDR3 DNA: TGCGCCAGCAGCTTGGCGGCTAGATCCTACAATGAGCAGTTCTTC. Looking up the rest from reference TRBV5-1 and TRBJ2-1 gives the full variable domain: KAGVTQTPRYLIKTRGQQVTLSCSPISGHRSVSWYQQTPGQGLQFLFEYFSETQRNKGNFPGRFSGRQFSNSRSEMNVSTLELGDSALYLCASSLAARSYNEQFFGPGTRLTVL.

This sequence joins TRBV5-6 and TRBJ1-6; maybe TRBD1 (5 bases). CDR3 size: 17 residues. Germline CDR1 and CDR2: SGHDT and YYEEEE. Between the trimmed V and J ends, which lost 4 bases and 4 bases, there was a span of 18 bases. The CDR3 nucleotides read TGTGCCAGCAGCATGGGGCCCCCCGCGACATATAATTCACCCCTCCACTTT. As protein: CASSMGPPATYNSPLHF.

The chain joins TRBV23-1 to TRBJ2-2, with 9 positions matching TRBD1. TRBV23-1 is an ORF; its function is uncertain. Trimming removed 2 bases from V and 6 bases from J; junction bases left unmatched: 10. The CDR3 length is 17 residues. CDR3 protein: CASSQLGTGKEPGELFF. CDR3 bases: TGCGCCAGCAGTCAACTAGGGACAGGGAAAGAGCCCGGGGAGCTGTTTTTT.

Points on this clone: The same CDR3 arises from other DNA sequences in this sample as well. V usage is TRBV7-2 and J usage is TRBJ2-7; the D gene is possibly TRBD2 (5 bases). CDR1 SGHTA and CDR2 FQGNSA come from the germline V gene. V lost 5 bases and J 2 bases, leaving 22 bases between the germline ends. CDR3 length: 17 residues. In DNA form, the CDR3 reads TGTGCCAGCAGCGCACAAACTAGATTCATGGGTACCTACGAGCAGTACTTC. Amino acids: CASSAQTRFMGTYEQYF. The whole variable domain, remainder taken from reference TRBV7-2 and TRBJ2-7, is GAGVSQSPSNKVTEKGKDVELRCDPISGHTALYWYRQSLGQGLEFLIYFQGNSAPDKSGLPSDRFSAERTGGSVSTLTIQRTQQEDSAVYLCASSAQTRFMGTYEQYFGPGTRLTVT.

V is TRBV27 and J is TRBJ1-2; D ambiguous. From germline, CDR1 is MNHEY and CDR2 SMNVEV (reference sequence). Trimming shortened V by 6 bases and J by 4 bases, and 12 bases separated the two germline ends. The CDR3 spans 13 residues. The CDR3 DNA sequence: TGTGCCAGCAGATTTACTGCTTCCTATGGCTACACCTTC. Translation: CASRFTASYGYTF.

The gene calls are TRBV28 and TRBJ1-6; D might be TRBD1 (6 bases). Trimming removed 3 bases at V and 11 bases at J, with 14 bases between. The V gene's germline CDR1 is MDHEN and CDR2 SYDVKM. This CDR3 is built from 14 residues. For the CDR3, the DNA is TGTGCCAGCAGTTTCGGGGCAGGGGTACCACCCCTCCACTTT. Its translation: CASSFGAGVPPLHF.

The V call is TRBV30, the J call TRBJ1-6; 9 nucleotides agree with TRBD1. The germline CDR1 and CDR2 sequences are GTSNPN and SVGIG (reference sequence). This CDR3 region has 13 residues. The V and J ends lost 4 bases and 14 bases, in that order; junction bases with no gene match: 9. Written as DNA, the CDR3 is TGTGCCTGGATAAACAGGGGGCGCGGGTCCCTCCACTTT. Translated: CAWINRGRGSLHF.

The CDR3 reads CASSIRDRGQPQHF. CDR3 coding DNA: TGTGCCAGTAGTATCCGGGACAGGGGGCAGCCCCAGCATTTT. This chain joins TRBV19 and TRBJ1-5; 11 nucleotides agree with TRBD1. The ends lost 3 bases at V and 7 bases at J; junction bases unmatched: 2. The CDR3 consists of 14 residues. Germline-derived CDR1 and CDR2 are LNHDA and SQIVND (reference sequence).

This clone was detected only once. This chain joins TRBV5-1 and TRBJ1-1, with 7 bases fitting TRBD1. Germline V gene lookup returns CDR1 SGHRS and CDR2 YFSETQ. Trimming took 0 bases from V and 10 from J; bases not matched to a gene: 9. CDR3 length: 14 residues. DNA for the CDR3: TGCGCCAGCAGCTTGGAAGGGACAGTTTCCGCAGCTTTCTTT. This translates into CASSLEGTVSAAFF.

The chain joins TRBV5-6 to TRBJ2-1, with 14 bases that match TRBD2. CDR3 length equals 16 residues. The trim removed 6 bases at V and 2 bases at J, leaving 4 bases unmatched. The germline gives CDR1 SGHDT, CDR2 YYEEEE. The DNA for the CDR3 is TGTGCCAGCACCCTGGGACTAGCGGGGGCCTACAATGAGCAGTTCTTC. Its protein product is CASTLGLAGAYNEQFF.

This clone was picked up one time. V is TRBV10-3 and J is TRBJ1-3; no definite D call. The CDR3 consists of 15 residues. V lost 5 bases and J lost 0, with 11 bases in between. Germline CDR1 is ENHRY and CDR2 is SYGVKD. The CDR3 nucleotides are TGTGCCATCAGTTCGGGGTTCCCCTCTGGAAACACCATATATTTT. It encodes CAISSGFPSGNTIYF.

V and J are TRBV18 and TRBJ2-1; D may be TRBD2 (5 bases). Germline V gives CDR1 KGHSH, CDR2 LQKENI. V was clipped by 6 bases and J by 5 bases, with 14 bases between them. The CDR3 totals 14 residues. The CDR3 DNA follows: TGTGCCAGCTCTCAGGCTAGCAGCAACAATGAGCAGTTCTTC. The encoded protein is CASSQASSNNEQFF.

The gene calls are TRBV11-2 and TRBJ2-1; TRBD1 agrees at 7 bases. This CDR3 comprises 18 residues. The V and J ends lost 2 bases and 0 bases, in that order; junction bases with no gene match: 10. Germline loops: CDR1 SGHAT, CDR2 FQNNGV. The DNA of the CDR3 is TGTGCCAGCAGCTTATTTCCGGGACAGCCGAGCTCCTACAATGAGCAGTTCTTC. Translation: CASSLFPGQPSSYNEQFF.

The V gene is TRBV11-2, the J gene TRBJ2-1; 9 bases fit TRBD1. Trimming cost V 5 bases and J 7 bases; bases outside gene matches: 3. This CDR3 spans 13 amino acids. Germline V lookup: CDR1 SGHAT, CDR2 FQNNGV. The CDR3 here is CASSPGQGNEQFF. DNA for the CDR3: TGTGCCAGCAGCCCTGGACAGGGGAATGAGCAGTTCTTC.

This chain joins TRBV28 and TRBJ2-7; TRBD1 matches 8 bases. The ends lost 3 bases at V and 1 base at J; junction bases unmatched: 2. Germline V gene sequence: CDR1 MDHEN, CDR2 SYDVKM. The CDR3 contains 14 residues. The CDR3 loop is CASSFDRGSYEQYF. The DNA for the CDR3 is TGTGCCAGCAGTTTTGACAGGGGTTCCTACGAGCAGTACTTC.

This clone was detected a few times. The V and J genes are TRBV27 and TRBJ1-2, with 8 bases lining up with TRBD1. CDR3 size: 14 residues. Germline V gene lookup returns CDR1 MNHEY and CDR2 SMNVEV (reference sequence). Losses at the gene ends were 6 bases for V and 8 bases for J; bases not matched to a gene: 11. The CDR3 nucleotides are TGTGCCAGCAGATCGGGACAGGAATTATACGGCTACACCTTC. Translated: CASRSGQELYGYTF.

The table lists this clone with a few counts. The chain has TRBV19 and TRBJ1-2; perhaps TRBD1 as D (5 bases). The germline V gene has CDR1 LNHDA and CDR2 SQIVND (reference sequence). The CDR3 loop spans 15 amino acids. V was pared by 9 bases and J by 7 bases, with 24 bases between. This CDR3 reads CASDYWGDRRSGYTF. The CDR3 region has the DNA TGTGCCAGCGATTATTGGGGGGACCGGAGGAGTGGCTACACCTTC.

For this clone: A read error may produce the germline difference seen at one junction end. The chain employs TRBV3-1 (or the pseudogene TRBV3-2) and TRBJ2-7, with D possibly matching TRBD1 (5 bases). Per the germline V gene, CDR1 is LGHDT and CDR2 is YNNKEL (reference sequence). CDR3 length: 14 amino acids. CDR3 coding DNA: TGTGCCGGCAGATCGGACACCCAGTCCTACGAGCAGTACTTC. This gives the protein CAGRSDTQSYEQYF.

V usage is TRBV23-1 and J usage is TRBJ1-6; 7 bases are a match to TRBD1. TRBV23-1 is marked as an open reading frame, function uncertain. Trimming at V came to 2 bases and at J to 5 bases, leaving 3 bases not matched to a gene. The CDR3 spans 15 residues. Here the CDR3 DNA reads TGCGCCAGCAGTCAACAGGGGGTAGATAATTCACCCCTCCACTTT. Protein product: CASSQQGVDNSPLHF.

The chain recombines TRBV28 with TRBJ1-1; possible D gene TRBD1, 6 bases. The CDR3 has 15 amino acids. V shed 6 bases and J shed 6 bases, with 20 bases lying between them. Per the germline V gene, CDR1 is MDHEN and CDR2 is SYDVKM. This chain's CDR3 is CASRTPFGGGSEAFF. CDR3 DNA sequence: TGTGCCAGCAGAACCCCGTTTGGGGGCGGCTCTGAAGCTTTCTTT. The complete variable domain, with remaining parts taken from reference TRBV28 and TRBJ1-1, reads DVKVTQSSRYLVKRTGEKVFLECVQDMDHENMFWYRQDPGLGLRLIYFSYDVKMKEKGDIPEGYSVSREKKERFSLILESASTNQTSMYLCASRTPFGGGSEAFFGQGTRLTVV.

The CDR3 spells CASSLAGVRTDTQYF. DNA of the CDR3: TGTGCCAGCAGCTTAGCGGGAGTGCGGACAGATACGCAGTATTTT. The chain employs TRBV7-2 and TRBJ2-3; possible D gene TRBD2, 5 bases. The CDR3 contains 15 residues. Looked up from germline, CDR1 is SGHTA and CDR2 is FQGNSA. V gave up 0 bases and J gave up 3 bases, with 10 bases separating them.

The genes are TRBV28 and TRBJ2-7; a possible D gene is TRBD2 (6 bases). V was trimmed by 8 bases and J by 0 bases, leaving 14 bases between them. Looked up from germline, CDR1 is MDHEN and CDR2 is SYDVKM. The CDR3 length is 14 residues. This chain's CDR3 is CASYPGGASYEQYF. The CDR3, as DNA: TGTGCCAGCTATCCAGGCGGGGCCTCCTACGAGCAGTACTTC.

The chain uses TRBV6-5 and TRBJ1-6; TRBD1 matches 8 bases. The V gene's germline CDR1 is MNHEY and CDR2 SVGAGI. This CDR3 comprises 14 residues. V was clipped by 8 bases and J by 7 bases; unmatched bases: 7. The CDR3 loop reads CASGPGGSNSPLHF. CDR3 bases: TGTGCCAGCGGGCCAGGGGGCAGCAATTCACCCCTCCACTTT.

This clone was observed a single time. The chain combines TRBV6-6 with TRBJ1-2; 8 nucleotides agree with TRBD1. The germline V gene has CDR1 MNHNY and CDR2 SVGAGI (reference sequence). The CDR3 totals 15 residues. V lost 6 bases and J lost 5; bases outside the gene matches: 11. CDR3 nucleotides: TGTGCCAGCAGGCCTGGACAGGGTGAGACTTATGGCTACACCTTC. This codes for CASRPGQGETYGYTF.

Judged by abundance, this clone is medium-sized. V is TRBV10-2 and J is TRBJ1-2; 8 bases agree with TRBD1. Germline V gene sequence: CDR1 WSHSY, CDR2 SAAADI. The CDR3 loop spans 15 amino acids. The V and J ends lost 3 bases and 4 bases, in that order; junction bases with no gene match: 7. CDR3 sequence (DNA): TGCGCCAGCAGTGACGGACAGGGCCGAACCTATGGCTACACCTTC. Translating gives CASSDGQGRTYGYTF.

The chain links TRBV18 to TRBJ1-2; the match to TRBD1 covers 7 bases. Germline CDR1 reads KGHSH; CDR2 reads LQKENI. This CDR3 region has 16 residues. The V segment lost 0 bases and the J segment 5 bases; nucleotides outside the gene matches: 9. The DNA of the CDR3 is TGTGCCAGCTCACCACCCGGCGGACAGGCGATATATGGCTACACCTTC. Protein: CASSPPGGQAIYGYTF.

The rearrangement links TRBV6-5 to TRBJ2-1, with D possibly TRBD2 on 6 matching bases. With 0 bases removed from V and 7 bases from J, the gap between germline ends came to 16 bases. Germline-derived CDR1 and CDR2 are MNHEY and SVGAGI. The CDR3 covers 16 residues. The CDR3 spells CASSYSGRRVGNEQFF. CDR3 in DNA: TGTGCCAGCAGTTACTCGGGCAGGAGGGTTGGGAATGAGCAGTTCTTC.